The 17 T cell receptor beta chains below come from one sample, sequenced in a study of OX40 agonist ivuxolimab in advanced cancers. Some clones are missing from TCRdb's copy, which holds only in-frame ones; the method was immunoSEQ multiplex PCR. The repertoire includes under 40,000 clones, roughly 87% of them detected once, and around 17% sits in the top ten. Sequences were derived from CD4+ or CD8+ T cells sorted from blood, sampled in a trial of the OX40 agonist ivuxolimab. These TCRs come from an adult with an advanced solid tumor such as melanoma, head and neck, liver or kidney cancer.

This clone showed up just once. J is TRBJ1-2 and V is TRBV5-6; D gene ambiguous. The CDR3 sequence is 16 residues long. V lost 3 bases and J 5 bases, leaving 20 bases between the germline ends. CDR1 and CDR2 from the germline V gene are SGHDT and YYEEEE. The CDR3 DNA reads TGTGCCAGCAGCTCCGGTGCCAACGGCACCCTTTATGGCTACACCTTC. Protein product: CASSSGANGTLYGYTF.

The CDR3 reads CASSRAGIRQGQNEQFF. For the CDR3, the DNA is TGTGCCAGCAGCCGAGCGGGGATAAGACAGGGGCAGAATGAGCAGTTCTTC. The chain employs TRBV7-2 and TRBJ2-1; a possible D gene is TRBD1 (8 bases). The ends were cut back, 5 bases at V and 7 bases at J, with 24 bases in the middle. Germline CDR1 SGHTA, CDR2 FQGNSA. The CDR3 has 17 residues.

In its sample, this clone is medium-sized. The rearrangement joins TRBV7-3 to TRBJ1-6; D may be TRBD1 (6 bases). This CDR3 comprises 17 residues. The germline gives CDR1 SGHTA, CDR2 FQGTGA. Trimming stripped 7 bases from V and 9 bases from J, with 25 bases between. CDR3 sequence (DNA): TGTGCCAGCATCAACCCTGGGAGGGGGACGTTGGCTTCACCCCTCCACTTT. This translates into CASINPGRGTLASPLHF.

V and J are TRBV4-1 and TRBJ1-2; D not resolved. Trimming removed 0 bases at V and 4 bases at J, with 12 bases between. This CDR3 is built from 15 residues. Germline-derived CDR1 and CDR2 are MGHRA and YSYEKL. This chain's CDR3 is CASSQERPPGYGYTF. The CDR3 nucleotides are TGCGCCAGCAGCCAAGAGCGACCGCCGGGCTATGGCTACACCTTC.

The table lists this clone with a count of one. The CDR3 nucleotides read TGCGCCAGCAGCTTCCCGGGACAGGGGACCGGGGAGCTGTTTTTT. Its translation: CASSFPGQGTGELFF. The genes are TRBV5-1 and TRBJ2-2; 10 positions match TRBD1. This CDR3 has 15 amino acids. The ends lost 2 bases at V and 5 bases at J; junction bases unmatched: 3. Germline-derived CDR1 and CDR2 are SGHRS and YFSETQ.

This chain joins TRBV19 and TRBJ1-1; D is undetermined. V lost 7 bases, J lost 1 base, and 13 bases lay in between. The CDR3 has 14 residues. Germline V gene sequence: CDR1 LNHDA, CDR2 SQIVND (reference sequence). CDR3 region: CASKAAVGNTEAFF. CDR3 nucleotide sequence: TGTGCCAGTAAAGCTGCCGTTGGGAACACTGAAGCTTTCTTT.

The chain recombines TRBV4-3 with TRBJ1-2; D is unresolved. The V gene lost 0 bases and the J gene lost 7 bases, with 18 bases spanning the gap. The CDR3 has 16 residues. The germline CDR1 and CDR2 sequences are LGHNA and YSLEER. In nucleotides, the CDR3 is TGCGCCAGCAGCCAAGACCGCAACGAAGGGTCGGCTGGCTACACCTTC. This sequence encodes CASSQDRNEGSAGYTF.

The chain recombines TRBV27 with TRBJ1-4, with a possible D match to TRBD1 (6 bases). CDR3 size: 13 residues. Germline lookup yields CDR1 MNHEY and CDR2 SMNVEV (reference sequence). V gave up 7 bases and J gave up 3 bases, with 9 bases separating them. CDR3 residues: CASTTGANEKLFF. Written as DNA, the CDR3 is TGTGCCAGCACGACAGGCGCTAATGAAAAACTGTTTTTT.

The gene calls are TRBV4-3 and TRBJ2-7, with D perhaps matching TRBD1 or TRBD2 (5 bases each). Trimming shortened V by 1 base and J by 7 bases, and 20 bases separated the two germline ends. The germline V gene encodes CDR1 LGHNA and CDR2 YSLEER. The CDR3 covers 16 residues. The CDR3 protein is CASSQAFGPNGGEQYF. DNA of the CDR3: TGCGCCAGCAGCCAAGCTTTCGGTCCGAATGGGGGAGAGCAGTACTTC.

The chain recombines TRBV30 with TRBJ2-7, with 9 bases that match TRBD1. Germline V gene data show CDR1 as GTSNPN and CDR2 as SVGIG (reference sequence). J lost 5 bases, V lost 2 bases, and 10 bases had no gene match. CDR3 length equals 15 residues. CDR3 protein: CAWSPGTGTLHEQYF. Here the CDR3 DNA reads TGTGCCTGGAGTCCCGGGACAGGGACCCTCCACGAGCAGTACTTC.

CDR3 sequence: CASRTSEWSYEQYF. CDR3 nucleotides: TGTGCCAGCAGGACCTCCGAGTGGTCCTACGAGCAGTACTTC. J is TRBJ2-7 and V is TRBV25-1; unclear D gene. Germline-derived CDR1 and CDR2 are MGHDK and SYGVNS. V gave up 6 bases and J gave up 1 base, with 13 bases separating them. This CDR3 comprises 14 residues.

CDR3 region: CASSSRTGGFTEAFF. CDR3 in DNA: TGTGCCAGCAGCTCTAGGACAGGGGGCTTCACTGAAGCTTTCTTT. This chain joins TRBV11-2 and TRBJ1-1; TRBD1 agrees at 11 bases. Germline values: CDR1 SGHAT, CDR2 FQNNGV. This CDR3 is built from 15 residues. V trimming: 4 bases; J trimming: 4 bases; junction bases outside the gene matches: 5.

This chain links TRBV7-3 with TRBJ2-7, with D possibly being TRBD1 or TRBD2 (6 bases each). Trimming cost V 5 bases and J 4 bases, with 15 bases left between them. The CDR3 runs to 14 residues. Germline values: CDR1 SGHTA, CDR2 FQGTGA. CDR3 sequence (DNA): TGTGCCAGCAGCCCGGGGGACACCTATTACGAGCAGTACTTC. The encoded protein is CASSPGDTYYEQYF.

Here the CDR3 reads CAWDFGQGDGYTF. CDR3 coding DNA: TGTGCCTGGGACTTCGGACAGGGCGATGGCTACACCTTC. V gene TRBV30 combines with J gene TRBJ1-2, with 8 nucleotides matching TRBD1. Germline CDR1 GTSNPN, CDR2 SVGIG (reference sequence). Trimming removed 5 bases from V and 6 bases from J; junction bases left unmatched: 8. This CDR3 contains 13 residues.

The V call is TRBV6-5, the J call TRBJ2-7, with TRBD1 as a possible D gene (6 bases). The CDR3 sequence is 13 residues long. CDR1 is MNHEY, CDR2 SVGAGI, per germline. V was shortened by 5 bases and J by 1 base, with 9 bases between the two germline ends. CDR3 region: CASSHRESYEQYF. DNA of the CDR3: TGTGCCAGCAGTCACAGGGAATCCTACGAGCAGTACTTC.

The J gene is TRBJ1-2, the V gene TRBV4-1; no clear D gene. The CDR3 loop spans 16 amino acids. The V gene's germline CDR1 is MGHRA and CDR2 YSYEKL. V lost 0 bases, J lost 4 bases, and 15 bases lay in between. The CDR3 here is CASSQDPAGGPYGYTF. In DNA form, the CDR3 reads TGCGCCAGCAGCCAAGATCCTGCCGGCGGGCCCTATGGCTACACCTTC.

The chain is built from TRBV4-1 and TRBJ2-5; maybe TRBD2 (5 bases). Trimming pared 2 bases from V and 0 bases from J, leaving 10 bases between. CDR1 is MGHRA, CDR2 YSYEKL, per germline. The CDR3 consists of 15 residues. CDR3 sequence: CASSQRTRYQETQYF. The CDR3 DNA is TGCGCCAGCAGCCAACGGACTCGTTACCAAGAGACCCAGTACTTC.